One sample yielded the 12 T cell receptor beta chains listed below, sequenced in a study of regulatory T cells in long-lasting Graves disease. The time point: newly diagnosed GD, antithyroid drugs for less than 3 months. There was RNA extracted from PBMCs, and the TCR library was made from it. Arm-PCR with iRepertoire HTBI primers amplified the CDR3 regions for these TCR beta libraries. TCRdb re-called the multiplex PCR reads with MiXCR, one entry per CDR3 protein. The sample holds roughly 510,000 distinct CDR3 sequences, about 16% seen once. These records were also assigned to another study, of T cells in Graves' hyperthyroidism and ophthalmopathy.

The source material was peripheral blood mononuclear cells (PBMCs), sampled at new diagnosis, from a patient treated with antithyroid drugs. The receptors originated from a man between 18 and 29 years old with Graves disease.

This clonotype was observed at least ten times. The chain recombines TRBV11-2 with TRBJ2-5; 8 bases fit TRBD1. Germline V gene sequence: CDR1 SGHAT, CDR2 FQNNGV. V lost 3 bases and J lost 5; bases outside the gene matches: 5. The CDR3 has 14 residues. This CDR3 reads CASSFQGAAETQYF. In DNA form, the CDR3 reads TGTGCCAGCAGCTTTCAGGGGGCGGCGGAGACCCAGTACTTC. Full variable domain (rest looked up from reference TRBV11-2 and TRBJ2-5): EAGVAQSPRYKIIEKRQSVAFWCNPISGHATLYWYQQILGQGPKLLIQFQNNGVVDDSQLPKDRFSAERLKGVDSTLKIQPAKLEDSAVYLCASSFQGAAETQYFGPGTRLLVL.

This clonotype occurred many times. An end of the junction does not agree with germline; a read error may underlie this. The J gene is TRBJ1-2, the V gene TRBV30; TRBD1 aligns across 8 bases. The CDR3 runs 12 residues. Germline V CDR1 and CDR2: GTSNPN, SVGIG (reference sequence). CDR3 bases: TGTGCCTGGAGTGTAGGGACAGGCTACGAGTTCTTC. Translating it yields CAWSVGTGYEFF.

The rearrangement uses TRBV27 and TRBJ1-2, with D unclear. This CDR3 comprises 14 residues. The V gene lost 5 bases and the J gene lost 5 bases, with 15 bases spanning the gap. Germline assignment: CDR1 MNHEY and CDR2 SMNVEV (reference sequence). The CDR3 DNA sequence: TGTGCCAGCAGTCGGTCGGACCCTTCTTATGGCTACACCTTC. Residues: CASSRSDPSYGYTF.

This CDR3 reads CSARGGLALFGSYEQYF. In DNA, the CDR3 is TGCAGTGCTAGGGGGGGTCTAGCGCTTTTCGGGTCCTACGAGCAGTACTTC. The V and J genes are TRBV20-1 and TRBJ2-7, with D tentatively TRBD2 (6 bases). The CDR3 is 17 residues long. Looked up from germline, CDR1 is DFQATT and CDR2 is SNEGSKA (reference sequence). Trimming removed 3 bases at V and 1 base at J, with 22 bases between.

The sample holds a few counts of this clonotype. The chain employs TRBV7-9 and TRBJ2-2, with 11 bases aligning to TRBD2. V lost 5 bases and J lost 3; bases outside the gene matches: 8. Germline CDR1 reads SEHNR; CDR2 reads FQNEAQ (reference sequence). The length of the CDR3 is 17 residues. The chain's CDR3 is CASSPPLTSGDTGELFF. Here the CDR3 DNA reads TGTGCCAGCAGCCCACCCCTGACTAGCGGGGACACCGGGGAGCTGTTTTTT.

The CDR3 protein is CASSSNSGTTYEQYF. Here the CDR3 DNA reads TGTGCCAGCAGTTCGAATTCCGGGACAACTTACGAGCAGTACTTC. V and J are TRBV6-5 and TRBJ2-7; weak D call: TRBD1 (6 bases). The CDR3 is 15 amino acids. The ends were cut back, 4 bases at V and 4 bases at J, with 17 bases in the middle. The germline gives CDR1 MNHEY, CDR2 SVGAGI.

In regard to this clonotype: Given the absence of the conserved phenylalanine or tryptophan at the CDR3 end, a read error is likely. CDR3 bases: TGTGCCAGCAGCTCTACTCCTTACTATGGCTACACCCTC. Protein sequence: CASSSTPYYGYTL. The chain carries TRBV28 and TRBJ1-2; D gene uncertain. The germline gives CDR1 MDHEN, CDR2 SYDVKM. The germline V and J ends were trimmed by 6 bases and 3 bases, with 11 bases remaining between them. The CDR3 extends over 13 amino acids.

This clonotype was recorded a few times. V gene TRBV12-3 or TRBV12-4 combines with J gene TRBJ2-5, with TRBD2 matching over 14 bases. The V gene end was trimmed by 5 bases and the J gene end by 1 base; junction bases not matched to a gene: 12. The length of the CDR3 is 19 residues. CDR3 DNA: TGTGCCAGCAGTCCGAAGACTAGCGGGAGGGCCATCTCCCAAGAGACCCAGTACTTC. Protein: CASSPKTSGRAISQETQYF.

At least ten counts were recorded for this clonotype. The V call is TRBV20-1, the J call TRBJ2-5, with D perhaps TRBD2 (5 bases). The V end was cut by 6 bases, the J end by 1 base, with 15 bases between. CDR1 and CDR2 from the germline V gene are DFQATT and SNEGSKA (reference sequence). The CDR3 contains 14 residues. The CDR3: CSANGMWPQETQYF. In DNA, the CDR3 is TGCAGTGCAAACGGGATGTGGCCCCAAGAGACCCAGTACTTC.

This chain uses TRBV2 with TRBJ1-6, with 7 positions matching TRBD1. Trimming at V came to 5 bases and at J to 10 bases, leaving 8 bases not matched to a gene. The CDR3 is 14 residues long. Per germline, CDR1 SNHLY and CDR2 FYNNEI. This chain's CDR3 is CASSLQGGGSPLHF. The CDR3 nucleotides read TGTGCCAGCAGTCTCCAGGGGGGGGGGTCACCCCTCCACTTT.

This clonotype occurred many times. The chain carries TRBV24-1 and TRBJ1-1; D gene ambiguous. The CDR3 covers 13 residues. The germline CDR1 and CDR2 sequences are KGHDR and SFDVKD. V lost 5 bases and J 2 bases, leaving 8 bases between the germline ends. CDR3 sequence (DNA): TGTGCCACCAGTGGCACTCCTAACACTGAAGCTTTCTTT. Translation gives CATSGTPNTEAFF.

The chain is built from TRBV27 and TRBJ2-7; 8 bases are a match to TRBD1. There are 14 residues in the CDR3. V lost 4 bases to trimming and J lost 2 bases; unmatched junction nucleotides: 4. Germline V lookup: CDR1 MNHEY, CDR2 SMNVEV (reference sequence). Written as DNA, the CDR3 is TGTGCCAGCAGTTGGGGGGACAGGACCTACGAGCAGTACTTC. Its protein product is CASSWGDRTYEQYF.